This record covers a single T cell receptor (beta chain). Its antigen is currently not known. It has no much larger one-base neighbor in the sample; base qualities were not kept. The method was 5' RACE. The sample was run on an Illumina HiSeq 2500. A second PCR of roughly 7 to 11 cycles was performed with a sample-barcoded 5' primer and a J-beta primer mix. A template-switch 5' adaptor carrying 12 random nucleotides introduced a unique molecular identifier onto each TCR beta cDNA molecule. At least 2.5 million CDR3-containing paired-end reads were obtained from each sample. First-strand cDNA synthesis was performed from all RNA using the Mint cDNA synthesis kit, with priming by a TRBC-specific oligonucleotide. Following uracil-DNA glycosylase treatment, a first 18-cycle PCR with universal primers M1SS and BC2_uni_R was performed on all cDNA. The paper's processing steps were these. Normalization of each sample was performed by random selection of 1 million high-quality reads, each carrying a distinct molecular identifier. Reads sharing molecular identifiers were discarded rather than binned into consensus sequences. MiTCR, with a Q25 quality threshold and the strictest error-elimination algorithm, was used for CDR3 identification, clonotype clustering and error correction. A nonparametric unseen species model using Euler transformation provided a lower-bound estimate of total TCR beta diversity. TCRdb passed the public sequencing reads through fastp at Q25 and MiXCR, retaining productive beta sequences. Under each unique CDR3 protein, matching rows form one entry showing the most common genes and DNA. None of the V and J calls come from the authors' own analysis; TCRdb made them. The table for this sample lists 550,000 to 650,000 distinct CDR3 sequences; approximately 30% of them were counted only once. Clones ranked in the top ten supply less than 20% of the sample.

As encoded in the germline V gene, CDR1 is SGHTA while CDR2 is FQGNSA. The cysteine opens and the phenylalanine closes a CDR3 of 14 amino acids. Only the CDR3 region is kept as DNA, spanning 42 bases read in frame from base 1. V ends up 4 bases short and J 10 bases short, with an unmatched junction base count of 9. The 35 to 40 donors, aged roughly 6 to 100 years, were systemically healthy Caucasian individuals from Russia. About 10 milliliters of peripheral blood were collected from each donor into EDTA-treated Vacutainer tubes. Ficoll-Paque density-gradient centrifugation was used to isolate PBMCs, with at least 7 million per sample. Trizol reagent was used to extract total RNA from the PBMCs, yielding at least 5 micrograms per sample. Naive CD45RAhigh/CD27high T cell percentages were measured by flow cytometry on a PBMC aliquot from every donor. This record comes from a study of blood T cells in healthy people across ages (dated by TCRdb to between 2014 and 2017). With respect to the entire study: In model experiments, template switching captured about one uniquely barcoded TCR beta cDNA molecule for every two T cells. The study measured age-related changes in TCR beta repertoire diversity using deep sequencing normalized with unique cDNA molecular identifiers. The donors were split into four age groups: young (average about 16 years), middle-aged (39), aged (roughly 65) and long-lived (approximately 80). To avoid experimental bias, donors of different ages were distributed randomly across sequencing lanes. Using the same blood draw, the study looked at two additional independent replicas of 1 million unique cDNA reads for two donors, one aged 18 to 30 and the other aged 80 or older.

The full study reports these points: Compared with the aged group, the long-lived group had more naive CD4+ T cells, fewer expanded clones and increased TCR diversity, a pattern suggesting age selection. Because profiling used bulk unsorted PBMCs, naive and antigen-experienced compartments could not be compared conclusively. Total diversity estimates from one million sequenced T cells were considered lower bounds and underestimates. There was a strong correlation between observed TCR beta diversity and the percentage of naive T cells measured by flow cytometry. The CMV infection status of donors was not known, potentially confounding age-related changes in expanded clonotypes. Observed TCR beta diversity per million T cells fell roughly linearly with age, and a significant reduction was already apparent by age around 40.

The sequencing sample was made of blood. The chain is made from TRBV7-2 and TRBJ2-1, with TRBD2 identical over 8 junction bases. The receptor was isolated from a woman older than 75 in good health. CDR3 sequence: CASSSPRGGKEQFF. The nucleotide sequence reads as follows: TGTGCCAGCAGCTCCCCCCGGGGGGGCAAAGAGCAGTTCTTC. The variable domain in full, with residues beyond the CDR3 obtained from the reference TRBV7-2 and TRBJ2-1 genes, is GAGVSQSPSNKVTEKGKDVELRCDPISGHTALYWYRQSLGQGLEFLIYFQGNSAPDKSGLPSDRFSAERTGGSVSTLTIQRTQQEDSAVYLCASSSPRGGKEQFFGPGTRLTVL.